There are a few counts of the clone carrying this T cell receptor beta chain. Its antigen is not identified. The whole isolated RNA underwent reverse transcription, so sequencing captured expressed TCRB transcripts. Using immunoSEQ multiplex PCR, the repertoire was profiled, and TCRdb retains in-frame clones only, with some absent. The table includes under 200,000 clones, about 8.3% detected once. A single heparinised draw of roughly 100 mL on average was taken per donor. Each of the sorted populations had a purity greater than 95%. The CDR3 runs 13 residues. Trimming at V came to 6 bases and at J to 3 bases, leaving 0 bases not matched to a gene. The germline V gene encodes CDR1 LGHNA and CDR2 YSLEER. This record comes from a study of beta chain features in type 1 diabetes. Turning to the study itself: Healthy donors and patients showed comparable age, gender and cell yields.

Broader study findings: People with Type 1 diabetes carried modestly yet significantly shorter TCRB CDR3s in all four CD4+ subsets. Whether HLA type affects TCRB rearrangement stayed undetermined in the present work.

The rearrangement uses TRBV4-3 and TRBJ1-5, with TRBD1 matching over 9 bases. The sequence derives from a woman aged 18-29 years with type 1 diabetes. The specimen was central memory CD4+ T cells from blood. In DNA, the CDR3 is TGCGCCAGCAGACAGGGGGCCAATCAGCCCCAGCATTTT. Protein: CASRQGANQPQHF.